The clone carrying this T cell receptor (beta chain) was detected only a few times. What it binds is not known. This sample was taken from a study of PD-1 blockade in classical Hodgkin lymphoma. Regarding the study as a whole: CD4+ TCR diversity climbed significantly by C4D1, unlike CD8+ TCR diversity. What drove the repertoire differences, possibly disease activity or prior therapy, has not been defined.

Produced via immunoSEQ multiplex PCR; TCRdb's table is partial and in-frame only. In the table there are around 50,000 clones, approximately 72% of which are singletons. Time point denoted: cycle 4 day 1 (C4D1), after 5 to 7 weeks of nivolumab. All patients relapsed after autologous stem cell transplantation, and brentuximab vedotin exposure varied. Complete response, partial response or progressive disease constituted the best responses recorded. CDR3 length: 14 residues. CDR1 is SGHNT and CDR2 is YYREEE in the germline V gene (reference sequence). V was pared by 4 bases and J by 1 base, with 2 bases of the junction left unmatched.

The V gene is TRBV5-4, the J gene TRBJ1-1, with 9 positions matching TRBD1. This sequence was found in a human donor with classical Hodgkin lymphoma. The sequences come from peripheral blood mononuclear cells (PBMCs), collected before the fourth cycle of nivolumab. The CDR3 reads CASSRGQGNTEAFF. CDR3 nucleotide sequence: TGTGCCAGCAGCAGGGGACAGGGGAACACTGAAGCTTTCTTT.